Ten or more counts support the clone carrying this TCR beta chain. Its target is not known. A junction end diverges from the germline sequence, so it may reflect a read error. Newly diagnosed hyperthyroidism patients aged 18 to 65 years had disease lasting under 2 months. The source of the PBMCs was approximately 9.5 ml of fresh peripheral blood. Using RNA transcripts as the source, TCR beta CDR3 regions were amplified. RT-PCR in the first round (using the HTBI primer set) targeted the TCR CDR3. TCRdb processed the multiplex PCR reads anew with MiXCR; each CDR3 protein has one entry. The sample includes approximately 370,000 distinct CDR3 sequences, 15% seen only once; the top ten take about 30%. Germline values: CDR1 SGHRS, CDR2 YFSETQ. This CDR3 is built from 13 residues. The sample is drawn from a study of T cells in Graves' hyperthyroidism and ophthalmopathy. Study-wide findings and caveats: Most thyroid clonotypes with frequency above 0.001 were detected in blood. Ophthalmopathy and stable hyperthyroidism were separated by a 13 V-J model.

The chain joins TRBV5-1 to TRBJ2-7; possible D gene TRBD1, 5 bases. The sample comprised blood. This clonotype originated in a woman between 25 and 40 years old with Graves' hyperthyroidism. The CDR3 is CASGFGASYEQYF. The CDR3 nucleotides read TGCGCCAGCGGCTTTGGGGCTTCCTACGAGCAGTACTTC.